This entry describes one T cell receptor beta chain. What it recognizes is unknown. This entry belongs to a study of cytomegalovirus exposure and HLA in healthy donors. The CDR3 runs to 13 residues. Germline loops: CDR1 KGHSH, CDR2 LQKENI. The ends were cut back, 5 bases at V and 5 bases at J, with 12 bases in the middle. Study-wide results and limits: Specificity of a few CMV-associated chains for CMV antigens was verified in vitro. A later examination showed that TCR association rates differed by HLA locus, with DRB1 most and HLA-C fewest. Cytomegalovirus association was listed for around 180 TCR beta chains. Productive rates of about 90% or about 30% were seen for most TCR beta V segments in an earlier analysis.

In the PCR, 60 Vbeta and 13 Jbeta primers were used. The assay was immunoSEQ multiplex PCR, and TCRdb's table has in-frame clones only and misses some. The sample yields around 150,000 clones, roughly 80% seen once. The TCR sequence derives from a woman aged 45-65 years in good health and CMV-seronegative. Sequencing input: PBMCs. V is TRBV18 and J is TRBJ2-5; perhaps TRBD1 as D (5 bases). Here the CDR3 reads CASSTRQWETQYF. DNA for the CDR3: TGTGCCAGCTCAACGAGACAGTGGGAGACCCAGTACTTC.